A selection of T cell receptor beta chains follows, all from one sample in a study of radiation and T cells in renal cell carcinoma. Sequencing used immunoSEQ multiplex PCR; TCRdb keeps in-frame clones, though not all of them. This sample carries around 180,000 clones, roughly 90% of them seen once, and the ten largest clones take around 11%. The sample was blood, taken from a patient whose treatment included radiotherapy and nephrectomy. The source of these receptors is a woman aged 50 to 60 with renal cell carcinoma. Both conserved end residues are part of each CDR3. The order of the fields is D gene, V gene, clone size, J gene, CDR3 protein, CDR3 DNA. A D gene is named only where the DNA matches it firmly. Size tells how often a clone was seen (once, few, many) or the class of an expanded clone, and some rows leave it out.

.	TRBV29-1	.	TRBJ2-1	CSVQGRLGLREQFF	TGCAGCGTCCAAGGGAGGCTCGGTTTACGTGAGCAGTTCTTC
.	TRBV18	.	TRBJ2-5	CASSPPTIGETQYF	TGTGCCAGCTCACCACCGACTATCGGAGAGACCCAGTACTTC
TRBD1	TRBV18	once	TRBJ2-5	CASSLDRGRQETQYF	TGTGCCAGCTCACTTGACAGGGGGCGCCAAGAGACCCAGTACTTC
TRBD1	TRBV6-1	.	TRBJ1-2	CASSVPGTGAGYTF	TGTGCCAGCAGTGTACCCGGGACAGGGGCTGGCTACACCTTC
.	TRBV6-5	.	TRBJ1-5	CATGAGHNQPQHF	TGTGCCACAGGGGCGGGACACAATCAGCCCCAGCATTTT
.	TRBV4-2	.	TRBJ1-1	CASSQGGPTEAFF	TGTGCCAGCAGCCAGGGGGGGCCCACTGAAGCTTTCTTT
.	TRBV19	.	TRBJ1-6	CASSILRGGSPLHF	TGTGCCAGTAGTATACTCCGGGGGGGTTCACCCCTCCACTTT
TRBD1	TRBV6-5	once	TRBJ2-7	CASRPGTGTYEQYF	TGTGCCAGCAGGCCCGGGACAGGGACGTACGAGCAGTACTTC
.	TRBV18	.	TRBJ1-2	CASSPQGEGNYGYTF	TGTGCCAGCTCACCGCAGGGAGAAGGGAACTATGGCTACACCTTC
TRBD1	TRBV7-3	once	TRBJ1-1	CASSLTQGTEAFF	TGTGCCAGCAGCTTGACACAGGGGACTGAAGCTTTCTTT
.	TRBV4-1	.	TRBJ1-6	CASSPTSSYNSPLHF	TGCGCCAGCAGCCCCACGAGCTCCTATAATTCACCCCTCCACTTT
TRBD2	TRBV5-1	once	TRBJ2-5	CASSEGLAEETQYF	TGCGCCAGCAGCGAGGGACTAGCAGAAGAGACCCAGTACTTC
.	TRBV5-4	.	TRBJ1-1	CASSLAQGPLEAFF	TGTGCCAGCAGCTTGGCCCAGGGTCCCCTTGAAGCTTTCTTT
.	TRBV19	.	TRBJ2-5	CASSIGHSQETQYF	TGTGCCAGTAGTATAGGGCACAGCCAAGAGACCCAGTACTTC
TRBD2	TRBV4-3	.	TRBJ2-3	CASSQDTGGLGSSILDTQYF	TGCGCCAGCAGCCAAGATACGGGGGGGCTAGGTTCCTCAATCCTGGATACGCAGTATTTT
.	TRBV5-6	.	TRBJ2-7	CASSLGASGLRAYEQYF	TGTGCCAGCAGCTTGGGAGCCTCGGGTCTAAGGGCCTACGAGCAGTACTTC
.	TRBV30	.	TRBJ2-5	CAWSGQRSQETQYF	TGTGCCTGGAGTGGGCAGCGGTCCCAAGAGACCCAGTACTTC
.	TRBV6-6	.	TRBJ1-6	CASLEGGSPLHF	TGTGCCAGCTTAGAAGGAGGCTCACCCCTCCACTTT
.	TRBV9	.	TRBJ2-7	CASSVEGDPSYEQYF	TGTGCCAGCAGCGTAGAGGGGGACCCCTCCTACGAGCAGTACTTC
.	TRBV7-9	.	TRBJ1-3	CASGGVQGRAGNTIYF	TGTGCCAGCGGTGGGGTACAGGGTCGGGCCGGAAACACCATATATTTT
.	TRBV11-2	.	TRBJ2-2	CASSFSGTSNTGELFF	TGTGCCAGCAGCTTCAGCGGGACAAGCAACACCGGGGAGCTGTTTTTT
.	TRBV7-8	once	TRBJ1-3	CASSLLNPPGNTIYF	TGTGCCAGCAGCTTACTCAACCCCCCTGGAAACACCATATATTTT
TRBD2	TRBV7-2	once	TRBJ2-5	CASSLRLAGGLETQYF	TGTGCCAGCAGCCTACGACTAGCGGGGGGTTTAGAGACCCAGTACTTC
.	TRBV18	.	TRBJ1-2	CASSSGTWVANYGYTF	TGTGCCAGCTCATCCGGGACATGGGTTGCTAACTATGGCTACACCTTC
.	TRBV5-8	.	TRBJ1-3	CASSPNQGNDSGNTIYF	TGTGCCAGCAGTCCAAATCAGGGGAATGATTCTGGAAACACCATATATTTT
.	TRBV6-5	.	TRBJ2-2	CASSYETGELFF	TGTGCCAGCAGTTACGAGACCGGGGAGCTGTTTTTT
.	TRBV4-3	.	TRBJ1-6	CASSQDLGNSPLHF	TGCGCCAGCAGCCAAGATCTGGGGAATTCACCCCTCCACTTT
TRBD1	TRBV29-1	once	TRBJ1-4	CSAGTATNEKLFF	TGCAGCGCCGGGACAGCAACTAATGAAAAACTGTTTTTT
TRBD2	TRBV5-1	.	TRBJ2-7	CASSYYATSGSPIGEQYF	TGCGCCAGCAGCTATTACGCGACTAGCGGGTCCCCGATTGGAGAGCAGTACTTC
.	TRBV10-1	.	TRBJ1-2	CASSGQGKGYGYTF	TGCGCCAGCAGTGGCCAGGGCAAAGGGTATGGCTACACCTTC
.	TRBV19	.	TRBJ1-1	CASTPRTYTEAFF	TGTGCCAGTACCCCCCGGACGTACACTGAAGCTTTCTTT
.	TRBV6-5	.	TRBJ1-2	CASSYERDVYGYTF	TGTGCCAGCAGTTACGAGAGGGACGTCTATGGCTACACCTTC
.	TRBV7-9	.	TRBJ1-1	CASSFGGGPNTEAFF	TGTGCCAGCAGCTTCGGCGGGGGACCGAACACTGAAGCTTTCTTT
.	TRBV7-9	.	TRBJ2-4	CASGSRAGKNIQYF	TGTGCCAGCGGGAGTAGGGCTGGCAAAAACATTCAGTACTTC
.	TRBV5-8	.	TRBJ1-1	CASSLVRNTEAFF	TGTGCCAGCAGCTTGGTACGGAACACTGAAGCTTTCTTT
TRBD1	TRBV5-1	.	TRBJ2-5	CASSVDREETQYF	TGCGCCAGCAGCGTGGACAGGGAGGAGACCCAGTACTTC
.	TRBV19	.	TRBJ2-7	CASSTTRGARGIEQYF	TGTGCCAGTAGTACCACTCGGGGGGCGAGAGGGATCGAGCAGTACTTC
.	TRBV12-1	.	TRBJ2-5	CASSLSIQGTGQETQYF	TGTGCCAGCAGCTTAAGCATCCAAGGGACAGGGCAAGAGACCCAGTACTTC
.	TRBV4-1	.	TRBJ1-3	CASSQDTGLSGNTIYF	TGCGCCAGCAGCCAAGATACCGGTCTCTCTGGAAACACCATATATTTT
TRBD2	TRBV9	.	TRBJ2-7	CASSVAGLGNYEQYF	TGTGCCAGCAGCGTAGCGGGACTAGGCAACTACGAGCAGTACTTC
TRBD1	TRBV2	.	TRBJ2-1	CASRLIPRTGNGPSIKVGQFF	TGTGCCAGCCGGTTAATTCCTAGGACAGGGAACGGGCCTTCAATAAAAGTGGGGCAGTTCTTC
.	TRBV30	.	TRBJ1-2	CAWTLSANYGYTF	TGTGCCTGGACGCTCAGTGCGAACTATGGCTACACCTTC